Listed here is a single T cell receptor (delta chain). This clone was picked up a small number of times. The antigen it binds to is not known. Per-nucleotide qualities are absent, and no much larger clonotype sits a single base away. CDR1 and CDR2 were assigned from the germline V gene as GEAIGNYY and EKD. Ends trimmed: V by 4 bases, J by 2 bases; bases unmatched to a gene: 12. The CDR3, from cysteine to phenylalanine, totals 18 residues. Only CDR3 DNA is held: 54 bases, read in frame from base 1. The data originate from a study of TRDV2 sequences in healthy donors (dated by TCRdb to 2018 to 2021). In the study overall: Fewer than 25 single-cell-derived gamma9delta2 T cell clones spanning the full range of antitumor activity were TCR-sequenced and traced within the bulk repertoire.

Bulk sequencing of complete TCR delta chain (Vdelta2) repertoires was performed to track the frequency of functionally characterized gamma9delta2 T cell clones. The Dutch blood bank supplied purchased peripheral blood from anonymous healthy donors. gamma9delta2 T cells analyzed in the study originated from peripheral blood of healthy donors. The library relied on PCR. Sequenced on an Illumina MiSeq. The published analysis was carried out like this. When TRDV repertoire clonotype frequencies were reported, any clonotype that had only a single read was left out. TCRdb reanalyzed the public reads with the CATT caller, and identical DNA sequences were merged afterwards. It is TCRdb's table, rather than the study itself, that gives the V and J calls and clone size. A total of around 2,200 delta-chain clones appear in this sample, nearly 65% of them only once. The ten largest clones represent around 14% of the sample.

Overall study results and their limits: The observed TCRdelta repertoires were found to be highly focused, yet no correlation was observed between clonotype frequency and the antitumor functional potential of the respective clone. The TCRdelta clonotypes of several highly reactive clones appeared rare, since those clonotypes could not be detected in the bulk sequencing data from the donors of those clones.

Recombination linked TRDV2 to TRDJ1; TRDD3 lines up with 13 middle nucleotides. Input material: Vd2+ gamma-delta T cells from blood. Interpreted using the paper, the cell subset or site label stands for: TCR Vdelta2-expressing (gamma9delta2) T cells. This TCR derives from a human donor in good health. Read as DNA, the sequence is TGTGCCTGTGATCCCCTCGTACTGGGGGATACGCAAACCGATAAACTCATCTTT. Protein translation: CACDPLVLGDTQTDKLIF.